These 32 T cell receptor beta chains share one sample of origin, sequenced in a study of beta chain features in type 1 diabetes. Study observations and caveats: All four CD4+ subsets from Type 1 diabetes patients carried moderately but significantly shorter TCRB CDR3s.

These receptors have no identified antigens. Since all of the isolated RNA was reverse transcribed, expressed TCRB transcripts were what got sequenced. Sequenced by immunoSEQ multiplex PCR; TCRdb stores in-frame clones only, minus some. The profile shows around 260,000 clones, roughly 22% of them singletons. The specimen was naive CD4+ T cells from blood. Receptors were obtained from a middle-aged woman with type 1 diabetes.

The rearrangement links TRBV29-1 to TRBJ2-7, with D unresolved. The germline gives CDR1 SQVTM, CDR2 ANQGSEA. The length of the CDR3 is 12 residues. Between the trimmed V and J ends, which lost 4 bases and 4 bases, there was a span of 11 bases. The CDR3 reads CSVGYLRYEQYF. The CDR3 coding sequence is TGCAGCGTTGGATACCTACGGTACGAGCAGTACTTC.

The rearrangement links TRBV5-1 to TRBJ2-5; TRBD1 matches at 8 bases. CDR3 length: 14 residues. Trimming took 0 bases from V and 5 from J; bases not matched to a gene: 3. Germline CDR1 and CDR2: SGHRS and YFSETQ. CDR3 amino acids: CASSLGQGMETQYF. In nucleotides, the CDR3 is TGCGCCAGCAGCTTGGGACAGGGGATGGAGACCCAGTACTTC. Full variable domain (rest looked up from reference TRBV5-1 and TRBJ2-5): KAGVTQTPRYLIKTRGQQVTLSCSPISGHRSVSWYQQTPGQGLQFLFEYFSETQRNKGNFPGRFSGRQFSNSRSEMNVSTLELGDSALYLCASSLGQGMETQYFGPGTRLLVL.

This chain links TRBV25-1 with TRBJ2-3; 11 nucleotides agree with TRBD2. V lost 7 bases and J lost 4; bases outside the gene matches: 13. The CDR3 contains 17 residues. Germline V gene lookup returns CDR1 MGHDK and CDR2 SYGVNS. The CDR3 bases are TGTGCCAGCATGAAGACTAGCGGGGACCCGGAGTCAGATACGCAGTATTTT. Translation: CASMKTSGDPESDTQYF.

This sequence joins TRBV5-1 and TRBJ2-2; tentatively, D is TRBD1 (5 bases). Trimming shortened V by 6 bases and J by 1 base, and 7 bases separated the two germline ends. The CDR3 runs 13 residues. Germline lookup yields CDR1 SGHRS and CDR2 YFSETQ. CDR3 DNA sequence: TGCGCCAGCAACCAGGGGAACACCGGGGAGCTGTTTTTT. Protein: CASNQGNTGELFF.

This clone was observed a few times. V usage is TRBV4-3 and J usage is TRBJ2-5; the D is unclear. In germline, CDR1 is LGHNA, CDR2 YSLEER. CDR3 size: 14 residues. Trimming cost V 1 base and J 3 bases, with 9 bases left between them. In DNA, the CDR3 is TGCGCCAGCAGCCAAGGCGGCACCGAAGAGACCCAGTACTTC. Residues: CASSQGGTEETQYF.

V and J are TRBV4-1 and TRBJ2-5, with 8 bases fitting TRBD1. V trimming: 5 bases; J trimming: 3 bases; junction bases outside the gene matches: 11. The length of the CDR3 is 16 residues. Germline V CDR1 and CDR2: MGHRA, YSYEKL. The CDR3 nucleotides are TGCGCCAGCAGCTACGGCATATCAGGGGGCGAAGAGACCCAGTACTTC. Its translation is CASSYGISGGEETQYF.

The CDR3 reads CASSPGTTTGELFF. The CDR3 DNA sequence: TGTGCCAGCAGCCCAGGGACAACCACCGGGGAGCTGTTTTTT. This chain uses TRBV9 with TRBJ2-2, with a tentative D call TRBD1 (6 bases). Germline lookup yields CDR1 SGDLS and CDR2 YYNGEE. The CDR3 spans 14 residues. Deletions cut 4 bases from V and 4 bases from J, with 11 bases between.

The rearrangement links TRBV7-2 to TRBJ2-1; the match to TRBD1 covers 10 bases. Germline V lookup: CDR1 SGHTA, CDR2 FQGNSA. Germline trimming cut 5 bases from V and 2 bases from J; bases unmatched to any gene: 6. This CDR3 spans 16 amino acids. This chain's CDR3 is CASSTRTGGTYNEQFF. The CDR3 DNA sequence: TGTGCCAGCAGCACACGGACAGGGGGAACCTACAATGAGCAGTTCTTC.

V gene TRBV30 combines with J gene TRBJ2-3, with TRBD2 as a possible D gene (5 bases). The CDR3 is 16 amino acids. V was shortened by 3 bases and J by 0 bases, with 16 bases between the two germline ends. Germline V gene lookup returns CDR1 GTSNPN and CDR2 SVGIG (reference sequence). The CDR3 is CAWRLRSGLSTDTQYF. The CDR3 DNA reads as TGTGCCTGGAGGCTCCGGAGCGGCTTAAGCACAGATACGCAGTATTTT.

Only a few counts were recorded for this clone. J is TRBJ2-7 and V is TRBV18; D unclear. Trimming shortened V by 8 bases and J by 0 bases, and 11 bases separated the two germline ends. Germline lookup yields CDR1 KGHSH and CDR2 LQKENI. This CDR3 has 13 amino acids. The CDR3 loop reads CASQITASYEQYF. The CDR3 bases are TGTGCCAGCCAGATAACAGCCTCCTACGAGCAGTACTTC.

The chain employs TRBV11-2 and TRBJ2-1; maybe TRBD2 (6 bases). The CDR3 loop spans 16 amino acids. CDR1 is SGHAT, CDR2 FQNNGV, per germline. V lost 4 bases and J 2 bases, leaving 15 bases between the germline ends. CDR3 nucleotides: TGTGCCAGCAGCTCGTCGGTTCGCGGGGCCTACAATGAGCAGTTCTTC. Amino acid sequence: CASSSSVRGAYNEQFF.

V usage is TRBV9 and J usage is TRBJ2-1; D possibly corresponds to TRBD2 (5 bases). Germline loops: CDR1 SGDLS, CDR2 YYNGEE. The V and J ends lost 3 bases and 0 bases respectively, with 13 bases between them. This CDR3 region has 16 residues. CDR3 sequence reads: CASSGLTGSSYNEQFF. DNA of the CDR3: TGTGCCAGCAGCGGATTGACGGGAAGCTCCTACAATGAGCAGTTCTTC.

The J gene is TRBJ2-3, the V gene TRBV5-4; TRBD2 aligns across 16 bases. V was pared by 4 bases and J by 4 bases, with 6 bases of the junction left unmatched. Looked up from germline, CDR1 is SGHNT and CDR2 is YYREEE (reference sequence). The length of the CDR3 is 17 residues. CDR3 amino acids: CASSLSGTSGRADTQYF. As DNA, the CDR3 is TGTGCCAGCAGCCTTTCTGGGACTAGCGGGAGGGCAGATACGCAGTATTTT.

The CDR3 here is CASSWGLAGEQYF. CDR3 in DNA: TGCGCCAGCAGCTGGGGACTAGCTGGCGAGCAGTACTTC. V gene TRBV5-1 combines with J gene TRBJ2-7; 9 bases map to TRBD2. The CDR3 has 13 amino acids. The germline V gene has CDR1 SGHRS and CDR2 YFSETQ. V lost 3 bases and J lost 6; bases outside the gene matches: 4.

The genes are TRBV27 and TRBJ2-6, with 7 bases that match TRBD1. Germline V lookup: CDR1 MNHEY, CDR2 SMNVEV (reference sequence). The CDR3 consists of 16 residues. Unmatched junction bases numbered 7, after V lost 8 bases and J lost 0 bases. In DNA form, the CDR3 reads TGTGCCAGCCGACAGGGAAACTACTCTGGGGCCAACGTCCTGACTTTC. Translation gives CASRQGNYSGANVLTF. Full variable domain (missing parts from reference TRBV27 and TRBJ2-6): EAQVTQNPRYLITVTGKKLTVTCSQNMNHEYMSWYRQDPGLGLRQIYYSMNVEVTDKGDVPEGYKVSRKEKRNFPLILESPSPNQTSLYFCASRQGNYSGANVLTFGAGSRLTVL.

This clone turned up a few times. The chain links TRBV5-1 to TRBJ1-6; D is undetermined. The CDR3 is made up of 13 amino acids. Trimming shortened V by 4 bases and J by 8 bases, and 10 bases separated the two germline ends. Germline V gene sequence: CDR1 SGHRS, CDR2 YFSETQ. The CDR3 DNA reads TGCGCCAGCAGCCTGGGAGCCGATTCACCCCTCCACTTT. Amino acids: CASSLGADSPLHF.

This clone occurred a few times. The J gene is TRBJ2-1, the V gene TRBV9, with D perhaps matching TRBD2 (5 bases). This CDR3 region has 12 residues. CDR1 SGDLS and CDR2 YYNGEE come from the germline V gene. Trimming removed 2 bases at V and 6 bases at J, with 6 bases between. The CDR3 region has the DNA TGTGCCAGCAGCGTCGAGGGCAATGAGCAGTTCTTC. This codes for CASSVEGNEQFF.

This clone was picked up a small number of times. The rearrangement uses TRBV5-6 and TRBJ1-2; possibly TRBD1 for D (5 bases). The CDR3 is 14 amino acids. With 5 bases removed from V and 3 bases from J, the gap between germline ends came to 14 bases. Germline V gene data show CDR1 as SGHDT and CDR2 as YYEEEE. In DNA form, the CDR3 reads TGTGCCAGCAGGAGGTGGGGCCCCTACTATGGCTACACCTTC. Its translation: CASRRWGPYYGYTF.

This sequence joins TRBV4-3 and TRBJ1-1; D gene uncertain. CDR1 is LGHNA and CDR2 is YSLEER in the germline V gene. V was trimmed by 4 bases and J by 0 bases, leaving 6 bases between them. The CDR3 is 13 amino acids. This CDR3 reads CASSPRLNTEAFF. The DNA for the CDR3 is TGCGCCAGCAGCCCCAGGTTGAACACTGAAGCTTTCTTT.

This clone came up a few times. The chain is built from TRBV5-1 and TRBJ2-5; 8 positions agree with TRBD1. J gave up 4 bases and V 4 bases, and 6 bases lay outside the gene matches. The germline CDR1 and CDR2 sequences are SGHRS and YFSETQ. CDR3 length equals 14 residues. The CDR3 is CASSPDRAGETQYF. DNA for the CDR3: TGCGCCAGCAGCCCGGACAGGGCAGGAGAGACCCAGTACTTC.

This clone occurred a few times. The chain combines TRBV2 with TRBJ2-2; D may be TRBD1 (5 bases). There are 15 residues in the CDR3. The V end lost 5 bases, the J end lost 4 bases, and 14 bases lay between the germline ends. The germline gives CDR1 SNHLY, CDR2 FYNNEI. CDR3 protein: CASSPQGLGTGELFF. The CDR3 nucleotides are TGTGCCAGCAGTCCGCAGGGTCTAGGCACCGGGGAGCTGTTTTTT.

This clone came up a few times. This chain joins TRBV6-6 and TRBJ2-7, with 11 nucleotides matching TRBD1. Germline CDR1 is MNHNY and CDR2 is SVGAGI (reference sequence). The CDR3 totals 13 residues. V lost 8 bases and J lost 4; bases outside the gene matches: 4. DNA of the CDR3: TGTGCCAGCGGGACAGGGGGGAGATACGAGCAGTACTTC. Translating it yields CASGTGGRYEQYF.

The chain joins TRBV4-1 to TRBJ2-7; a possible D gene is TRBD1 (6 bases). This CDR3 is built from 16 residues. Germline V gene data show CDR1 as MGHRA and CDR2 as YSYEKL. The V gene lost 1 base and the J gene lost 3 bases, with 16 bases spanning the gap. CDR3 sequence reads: CASSQGNQGHSYEQYF. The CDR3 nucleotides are TGCGCCAGCAGCCAAGGGAATCAGGGACATAGCTACGAGCAGTACTTC.

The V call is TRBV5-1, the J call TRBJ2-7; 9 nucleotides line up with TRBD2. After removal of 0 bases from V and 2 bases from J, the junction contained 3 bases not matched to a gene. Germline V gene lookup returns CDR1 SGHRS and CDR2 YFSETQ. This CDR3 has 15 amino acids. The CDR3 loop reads CASSLAGTSPYEQYF. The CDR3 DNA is TGCGCCAGCAGCTTGGCCGGGACTAGCCCCTACGAGCAGTACTTC.

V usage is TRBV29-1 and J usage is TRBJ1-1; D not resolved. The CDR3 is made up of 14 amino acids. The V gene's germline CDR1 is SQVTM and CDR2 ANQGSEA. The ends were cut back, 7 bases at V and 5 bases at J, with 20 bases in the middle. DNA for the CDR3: TGCAGCGCAGGTGATGAGGGAAGGAGAACTGAAGCTTTCTTT. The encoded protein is CSAGDEGRRTEAFF.

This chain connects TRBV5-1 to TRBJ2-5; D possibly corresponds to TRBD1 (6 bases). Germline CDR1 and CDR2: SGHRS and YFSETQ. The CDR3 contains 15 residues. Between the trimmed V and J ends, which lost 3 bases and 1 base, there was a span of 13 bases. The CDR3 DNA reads TGCGCCAGCAGCTCCGGGACACCACTCCAAGAGACCCAGTACTTC. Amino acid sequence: CASSSGTPLQETQYF.

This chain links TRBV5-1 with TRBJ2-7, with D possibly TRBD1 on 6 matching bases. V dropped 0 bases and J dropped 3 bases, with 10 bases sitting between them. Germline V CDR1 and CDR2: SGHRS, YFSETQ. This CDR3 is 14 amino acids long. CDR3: CASSLGQGIYEQYF. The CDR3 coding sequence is TGCGCCAGCAGCTTGGGGCAGGGGATCTACGAGCAGTACTTC.

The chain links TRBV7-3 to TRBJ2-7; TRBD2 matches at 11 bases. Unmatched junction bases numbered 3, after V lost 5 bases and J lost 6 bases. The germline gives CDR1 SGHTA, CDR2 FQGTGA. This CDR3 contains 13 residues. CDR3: CASSPGLAAEQYF. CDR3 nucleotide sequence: TGTGCCAGCAGCCCGGGACTAGCGGCCGAGCAGTACTTC.

Written as DNA, the CDR3 is TGTGCCAGCAGCCCCGGGGGTGGGCCAAATCAGCCCCAGCATTTT. It is translated as CASSPGGGPNQPQHF. The genes are TRBV21-1 and TRBJ1-5. TRBV21-1 counts as a pseudogene. This CDR3 is built from 15 residues.

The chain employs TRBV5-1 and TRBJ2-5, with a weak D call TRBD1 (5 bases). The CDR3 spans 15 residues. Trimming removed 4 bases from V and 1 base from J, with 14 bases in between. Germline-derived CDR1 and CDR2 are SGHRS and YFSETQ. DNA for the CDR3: TGCGCCAGCAGCCCCCAGGGCCAGCTCCAAGAGACCCAGTACTTC. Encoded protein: CASSPQGQLQETQYF.

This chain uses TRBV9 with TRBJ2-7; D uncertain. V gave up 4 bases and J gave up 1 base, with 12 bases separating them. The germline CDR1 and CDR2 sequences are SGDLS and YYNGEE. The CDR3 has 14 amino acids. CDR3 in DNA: TGTGCCAGCAGCTCTGGGCCGGCATCCTACGAGCAGTACTTC. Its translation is CASSSGPASYEQYF.

CDR3 sequence reads: CASSWDSGGRGELFF. The CDR3 region has the DNA TGCGCCAGCAGCTGGGACTCCGGAGGTCGCGGGGAGCTGTTTTTT. This chain uses TRBV5-1 with TRBJ2-2; D might be TRBD2 (6 bases). Per germline, CDR1 SGHRS and CDR2 YFSETQ. The CDR3 contains 15 residues. V lost 3 bases to trimming and J lost 7 bases, with 16 bases between them.